This T cell receptor beta chain was retrieved from a study of Ad26.COV2.S vaccination and SARS-CoV-2 variants. Regarding treatment: 15 to 20 received Ad26.COV2.S at low or high dose, single or two shots; several received placebo; per-sample allocation not given. Sampling happened 63 days after the first vaccine or placebo injection. Germline CDR1 reads SQVTM; CDR2 reads ANQGSEA. V lost 4 bases and J 0 bases, leaving 7 bases between the germline ends. The CDR3 contains 13 residues. Profiling relied on immunoSEQ multiplex PCR, and the TCRdb table lists in-frame clones only, not all of them. The sample includes roughly 300,000 clones, 88% seen only once; the top ten take around 6.6%.

This specimen consisted of peripheral blood, obtained in a trial of Ad26.COV2.S vaccine versus placebo. The V and J genes are TRBV29-1 and TRBJ2-4; the D is unclear. This receptor was taken from a person aged 18-60 years who received the Ad26.COV2.S COVID-19 vaccine or a placebo. DNA of the CDR3: TGCAGCGTTGCGCCTTTAGCCAAAAACATTCAGTACTTC. Its protein product is CSVAPLAKNIQYF.